This TCR beta chain is from a study of lung T cells in sarcoidosis with Löfgren's syndrome. Whole-study findings and limits: Shared TRAV12-1 and TRBV2 CDR3 motifs across Löfgren's syndrome patients reportedly suggested public CD4+ TCRs.

The germline CDR1 and CDR2 sequences are LNHDA and SQIVND (reference sequence). The CDR3 spans 14 residues. The germline V and J ends were trimmed by 4 bases and 3 bases, with 11 bases remaining between them. MiXCR was run by TCRdb on the reads, yielding one entry per CDR3 protein. Here the sample spans 60,000 to 70,000 distinct CDR3 sequences, 20% to 25% being singletons. Comments on this clonotype: Its specificity is not known.

The receptor comes from a human donor with sarcoidosis (Löfgren's syndrome or another form), or a control subject (not recorded which). The sequencing sample was made of CD4+ T cells from PBMCs. The V and J genes are TRBV19 and TRBJ2-3; D call uncertain. This CDR3 reads CASSRRFDTDTQYF. The CDR3 nucleotides are TGTGCCAGTAGTAGGCGGTTTGATACAGATACGCAGTATTTT.